This paragraph reports one T cell receptor beta chain. Its antigen is unknown. One entry per CDR3 protein, called by TCRdb with MiXCR from the 5' RACE reads. The sample consists of approximately 100,000 distinct CDR3 sequences, about 14% of them appearing once. The sample belongs to a study of early T cells in non-severe SARS-CoV-2 infection. General study results and limits: Matches to VDJdb favored anti-spike CD8 responses and missed private and CD4 specificities.

This CDR3 spans 14 amino acids. Germline V CDR1 and CDR2: MDHEN, SYDVKM. V was pared by 2 bases and J by 1 base, with 1 base of the junction left unmatched. This clonotype was sampled from an adult who was a healthcare worker with PCR-confirmed SARS-CoV-2 infection or an uninfected control (not recorded which). The sequenced sample consisted of whole blood. This chain uses TRBV28 with TRBJ2-7; 8 bases fit TRBD1. In DNA, the CDR3 is TGTGCCAGCAGTTTAACAGGGGGGTCCTACGAGCAGTACTTC. It encodes CASSLTGGSYEQYF.